This TCR beta chain was sequenced during a study of blood T cells in healthy people across ages. Study-wide points: Those diversity estimates obtained from one million T cells were thought to be underestimates.

All donors came from Russia, were Caucasian and healthy, and spanned ages about 6 to 100. V was shortened by 6 bases and J by 2 bases, with 16 bases between the two germline ends. The CDR3 contains 15 residues. It was with a sample-barcoded 5' primer and a J-beta primer mix that a second PCR of roughly 6 to 12 cycles was run. TCRdb reprocessed the 5' RACE reads via MiXCR and lists one record per CDR3 protein. The data show 630,000 or so distinct CDR3 sequences, 25% to 35% seen once. This clonotype was seen at least ten times. What it binds is not known. The sequencing sample was made of blood. The receptor's source is a woman of 80 years or more in good health. The chain couples TRBV12-3 or TRBV12-4 to TRBJ1-2; D is unresolved. CDR3 in amino acids: CASSPLRRRNYGYTF. The CDR3 region has the DNA TGTGCCAGCAGCCCACTACGGAGGCGGAACTATGGCTACACCTTC.